These 17 T cell receptor beta chains originate from one sample sequenced in a study of T-cell reconstitution after alpha-beta-depleted transplantation in children. Molecular barcoding with unique molecular identifiers was used for the TCRbeta library. TCRdb used MiXCR to reprocess the PCR reads, holding one entry per CDR3 protein. The sample holds around 440,000 distinct CDR3 sequences, about 10% seen once. The material sequenced was PBMCs, taken before TCRalphabeta/CD19-depleted stem cell transplant. These receptors originate from a child aged 2 to 10 with inherited bone marrow failure, due to receive a stem cell transplant.

This clonotype was seen ten or more times. V gene TRBV10-3 combines with J gene TRBJ2-7; D remains unclear. The CDR3 consists of 13 residues. Germline CDR1 and CDR2: ENHRY and SYGVKD. Trimming left V 4 bases short and J 3 bases short, with 10 bases between. The CDR3 sequence: CAISAKGIYEQYF. The CDR3 nucleotides read TGTGCCATCAGTGCTAAGGGCATCTACGAGCAGTACTTC.

Ten or more counts support this clonotype. This chain connects TRBV29-1 to TRBJ2-7; D remains unclear. Germline CDR1 and CDR2: SQVTM and ANQGSEA. Trimming pared 7 bases from V and 2 bases from J, leaving 21 bases between. The CDR3 has 15 amino acids. CDR3 coding DNA: TGCAGCGCCACCTTAACTAAAAGGCCAACCTACGAGCAGTACTTC. This gives the protein CSATLTKRPTYEQYF.

This clonotype showed up many times. The chain is built from TRBV20-1 and TRBJ1-2; 7 bases map to TRBD1. Germline assignment: CDR1 DFQATT and CDR2 SNEGSKA (reference sequence). This CDR3 is built from 15 residues. The trim removed 1 base at V and 2 bases at J, leaving 7 bases unmatched. The CDR3 DNA is TGCAGTGCTAGAGCCCAACAGGGACAGAACTATGGCTACACCTTC. It translates to CSARAQQGQNYGYTF.

This clonotype was recorded at least ten times. The J gene is TRBJ1-1, the V gene TRBV28; D may be TRBD1 (5 bases). V lost 0 bases and J lost 6, with 11 bases in between. The CDR3 covers 14 residues. CDR1 and CDR2 (germline): MDHEN, SYDVKM. The CDR3 DNA follows: TGTGCCAGCAGTTTATGGGGACGGAGGTCTGAAGCTTTCTTT. Its protein product is CASSLWGRRSEAFF.

Note on this clonotype: One junction end does not reproduce the germline sequence, and a read error may be involved. The rearrangement joins TRBV5-1 to TRBJ2-7, with 11 bases that match TRBD2. This CDR3 spans 15 amino acids. Germline V gene sequence: CDR1 SGHRS, CDR2 YFSETQ. Written as DNA, the CDR3 is TGCGCCAGCAGCTTTGTAGCGGGAGGGCCCTACGACCAGTACTTC. Translated, it gives CASSFVAGGPYDQYF.

A few counts support this clonotype. The V gene is TRBV20-1, the J gene TRBJ2-5, with D possibly called TRBD1 or TRBD2 (5 bases each). Trimming shortened V by 0 bases and J by 5 bases, and 7 bases separated the two germline ends. CDR1 DFQATT and CDR2 SNEGSKA come from the germline V gene (reference sequence). This CDR3 is built from 12 residues. The chain's CDR3 is CSAREEGETQYF. In DNA form, the CDR3 reads TGCAGTGCTAGAGAAGAGGGGGAGACCCAGTACTTC.

This clonotype was observed many times. The rearrangement links TRBV9 to TRBJ1-6; unclear D gene. The CDR3 runs to 15 residues. Germline V gene data show CDR1 as SGDLS and CDR2 as YYNGEE. V gave up 3 bases and J gave up 5 bases, with 12 bases separating them. The CDR3 sequence is CASSAEGADNSPLHF. Written as DNA, the CDR3 is TGTGCCAGCAGCGCGGAGGGTGCCGATAATTCACCCCTCCACTTT. Complete variable domain (other parts from reference TRBV9 and TRBJ1-6): DSGVTQTPKHLITATGQRVTLRCSPRSGDLSVYWYQQSLDQGLQFLIQYYNGEERAKGNILERFSAQQFPDLHSELNLSSLELGDSALYFCASSAEGADNSPLHFGNGTRLTVT.

Ten or more counts support this clonotype. The chain uses TRBV7-9 and TRBJ1-1; no definite D call. Trimming removed 2 bases at V and 6 bases at J, with 10 bases between. The V gene's germline CDR1 is SEHNR and CDR2 FQNEAQ (reference sequence). The CDR3 is made up of 13 amino acids. The CDR3 spells CASSLPLGAEAFF. The CDR3 nucleotides read TGTGCCAGCAGCTTACCCCTTGGGGCTGAAGCTTTCTTT. Based on the CDR3 plus reference TRBV7-9 and TRBJ1-1, the full variable domain is DTGVSQNPRHKITKRGQNVTFRCDPISEHNRLYWYRQTLGQGPEFLTYFQNEAQLEKSRLLSDRFSAERPKGSFSTLEIQRTEQGDSAMYLCASSLPLGAEAFFGQGTRLTVV.

This clonotype was seen many times. J is TRBJ1-6 and V is TRBV25-1; D remains ambiguous. Germline assignment: CDR1 MGHDK and CDR2 SYGVNS. This CDR3 region has 15 residues. The germline V and J ends were trimmed by 6 bases and 5 bases, with 14 bases remaining between them. CDR3 residues: CASRTLTEDNSPLHF. CDR3 coding DNA: TGTGCCAGCAGGACCTTGACGGAGGATAATTCACCCCTCCACTTT.

The rearrangement links TRBV30 to TRBJ2-7, with D hard to call. The CDR3 contains 16 residues. The ends were cut back, 2 bases at V and 0 bases at J, with 17 bases in the middle. Germline lookup yields CDR1 GTSNPN and CDR2 SVGIG (reference sequence). The CDR3 DNA reads TGTGCCTGGAGTCTAAAGCGTTCAGTCAACTCCTACGAGCAGTACTTC. Translated: CAWSLKRSVNSYEQYF.

This clonotype was observed at least ten times. The gene calls are TRBV6-5 and TRBJ2-7; TRBD2 agrees at 7 bases. The germline V gene has CDR1 MNHEY and CDR2 SVGAGI. The CDR3 spans 15 residues. J was trimmed by 2 bases and V by 2 bases; bases with no gene match: 6. In DNA form, the CDR3 reads TGTGCCAGCAGTTACGGGACTATGGCCACCTACGAGCAGTACTTC. It encodes CASSYGTMATYEQYF.

The table lists this clonotype with many counts. CDR3 in DNA: TGCGCCAGCAGCTTTCGCGGGAGTAATCGGGAGACCCAGTACTTC. Its protein product is CASSFRGSNRETQYF. The rearrangement links TRBV5-1 to TRBJ2-5; TRBD2 matches at 7 bases. The CDR3 runs 15 residues. The germline gives CDR1 SGHRS, CDR2 YFSETQ. Losses at the gene ends were 2 bases for V and 5 bases for J; bases not matched to a gene: 9.

This clonotype has ten or more counts. The genes are TRBV28 and TRBJ2-7; 7 bases line up with TRBD2. The V and J ends lost 6 bases and 4 bases, in that order; junction bases with no gene match: 15. CDR1 and CDR2 from the germline V gene are MDHEN and SYDVKM. The CDR3 covers 16 residues. Written as DNA, the CDR3 is TGTGCCAGCAGCCAAACCCCGGGACTAATAGTGTACGAGCAGTACTTC. Translated, it gives CASSQTPGLIVYEQYF.

At least ten counts were recorded for this clonotype. The chain uses TRBV6-5 and TRBJ2-7, with no clear D. Germline V gene data show CDR1 as MNHEY and CDR2 as SVGAGI. V was cut by 2 bases and J by 1 base, with 9 bases left in between. The CDR3 covers 14 residues. CDR3 sequence reads: CASSYDGRSYEQYF. The CDR3 coding sequence is TGTGCCAGCAGTTACGACGGTCGATCCTACGAGCAGTACTTC.

This clonotype was found many times. The V and J genes are TRBV7-8 and TRBJ1-5, with D possibly matching TRBD1 (6 bases). The germline V gene encodes CDR1 SGHVS and CDR2 FQNEAQ. The CDR3 totals 19 residues. V shed 2 bases and J shed 0 bases, with 20 bases lying between them. The CDR3 DNA follows: TGTGCCAGCAGCTTAAAGGTCAGGGGAGCAGGATATAGCAATCAGCCCCAGCATTTT. It translates to CASSLKVRGAGYSNQPQHF.

This clonotype was picked up many times. The chain combines TRBV7-9 with TRBJ2-7; maybe TRBD1 (5 bases). The germline V gene has CDR1 SEHNR and CDR2 FQNEAQ (reference sequence). This CDR3 comprises 14 residues. Trimming cost V 4 bases and J 3 bases, with 13 bases left between them. The CDR3: CASSSPGFIYEQYF. The CDR3 region has the DNA TGTGCCAGCAGCTCACCAGGGTTTATCTACGAGCAGTACTTC.

This clonotype was seen at least ten times. The chain has TRBV6-1 and TRBJ2-7; TRBD2 agrees at 8 bases. Per germline, CDR1 MNHNS and CDR2 SASEGT. J gave up 2 bases and V 6 bases, and 6 bases lay outside the gene matches. This CDR3 has 14 amino acids. CDR3 in amino acids: CASRVLAETYEQYF. The CDR3 nucleotides are TGTGCCAGCAGGGTACTAGCGGAGACCTACGAGCAGTACTTC.